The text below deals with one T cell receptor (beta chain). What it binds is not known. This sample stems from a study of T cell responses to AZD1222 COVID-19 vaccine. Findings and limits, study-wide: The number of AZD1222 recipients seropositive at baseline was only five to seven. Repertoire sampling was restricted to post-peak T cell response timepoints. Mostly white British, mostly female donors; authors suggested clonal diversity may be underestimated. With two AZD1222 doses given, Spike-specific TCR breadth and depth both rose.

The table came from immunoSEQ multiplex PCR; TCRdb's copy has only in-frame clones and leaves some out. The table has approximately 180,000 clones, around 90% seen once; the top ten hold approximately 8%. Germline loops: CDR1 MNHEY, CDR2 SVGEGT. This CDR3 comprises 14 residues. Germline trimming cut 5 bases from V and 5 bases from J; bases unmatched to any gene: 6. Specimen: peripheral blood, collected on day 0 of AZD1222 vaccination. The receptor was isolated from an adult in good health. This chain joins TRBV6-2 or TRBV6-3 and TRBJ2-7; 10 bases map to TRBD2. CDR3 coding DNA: TGTGCCAGCAGTCGGAGCGGGGGGGCCCACGAGCAGTACTTC. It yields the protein CASSRSGGAHEQYF.